This entry lists 32 T cell receptor beta chains sequenced from one sample in a study of blood T cell repertoires in COVID-19. This table comes from immunoSEQ multiplex PCR, and its TCRdb copy is limited to in-frame clones, with some not included. The sample records roughly 190,000 clones, roughly four fifths being singletons. The sequenced material came from peripheral blood. Receptors originate from a woman in her forties with acute or convalescent COVID-19.

In this sample, this clone turned up once. This chain joins TRBV10-3 and TRBJ2-1; no definite D call. CDR1 and CDR2 (germline): ENHRY, SYGVKD. V lost 0 bases and J 7 bases, leaving 4 bases between the germline ends. The CDR3 runs to 12 residues. This CDR3 is CAISESANEQFF. CDR3 bases: TGTGCCATCAGTGAGTCGGCTAATGAGCAGTTCTTC.

This chain connects TRBV7-2 to TRBJ2-1; 8 bases agree with TRBD2. The CDR3 has 16 residues. CDR1 and CDR2 from the germline V gene are SGHTA and FQGNSA. J gave up 4 bases and V 0 bases, and 5 bases lay outside the gene matches. This CDR3 is CASSLAGSGTYNEQFF. As DNA, the CDR3 is TGTGCCAGCAGCTTAGCTGGTAGCGGGACTTACAATGAGCAGTTCTTC.

The chain employs TRBV19 and TRBJ2-2; 15 nucleotides agree with TRBD2. The CDR3 consists of 18 residues. V shed 4 bases and J 10 bases; nucleotides not matched to a gene: 13. The germline CDR1 and CDR2 sequences are LNHDA and SQIVND (reference sequence). CDR3 sequence (DNA): TGTGCCAGTAGTAGAAGGACTAGCGGGAGGGCCAGGAGGGAGGAGCTGTTTTTT. The encoded protein is CASSRRTSGRARREELFF.

DNA for the CDR3: TGTGCCACCAGTGAGGGGGACAGGATGAACACTGAAGCTTTCTTT. This translates into CATSEGDRMNTEAFF. The rearrangement joins TRBV24-1 to TRBJ1-1; TRBD1 matches at 8 bases. The CDR3 has 15 residues. Germline CDR1 and CDR2: KGHDR and SFDVKD. Trimming took 4 bases from V and 0 from J; bases not matched to a gene: 3.

The table lists this clone with a few counts. The chain couples TRBV20-1 to TRBJ1-1; the match to TRBD1 covers 7 bases. Germline CDR1 and CDR2: DFQATT and SNEGSKA (reference sequence). This CDR3 comprises 15 residues. V shed 4 bases, J shed 3 bases, and the junction held 11 bases outside the gene matches. CDR3 loop: CSANDDREIHTEAFF. As DNA, the CDR3 is TGCAGTGCTAATGATGACAGGGAAATCCACACTGAAGCTTTCTTT.

This clone was seen a few times. The chain couples TRBV30 to TRBJ1-1, with D uncertain. Germline values: CDR1 GTSNPN, CDR2 SVGIG (reference sequence). There are 14 residues in the CDR3. Trimming removed 0 bases from V and 2 bases from J, with 10 bases in between. The CDR3 reads CAWSVGTLNTEAFF. The CDR3 nucleotides read TGTGCCTGGAGTGTTGGCACACTAAACACTGAAGCTTTCTTT.

CDR3 protein: CATSDLTGDYNEQFF. DNA for the CDR3: TGTGCCACCAGTGATTTGACGGGAGACTACAATGAGCAGTTCTTC. This rearrangement joins TRBV24-1 to TRBJ2-1; D might be TRBD2 (6 bases). The CDR3 has 15 residues. Trimming took off 0 bases at V and 3 bases at J, with 8 bases between the two ends. Germline CDR1 is KGHDR and CDR2 is SFDVKD.

This chain uses TRBV5-6 with TRBJ2-7; 12 bases are shared with TRBD2. In germline, CDR1 is SGHDT, CDR2 YYEEEE. The CDR3 extends over 17 amino acids. V lost 3 bases, J lost 0 bases, and 7 bases stayed unmatched. The CDR3 DNA is TGTGCCAGCAGCTGGGGACTAGCGGGTGAATTCTCCTACGAGCAGTACTTC. Translated, it gives CASSWGLAGEFSYEQYF. Full variable domain (outside the CDR3, taken from reference TRBV5-6 and TRBJ2-7): DAGVTQSPTHLIKTRGQQVTLRCSPKSGHDTVSWYQQALGQGPQFIFQYYEEEERQRGNFPDRFSGHQFPNYSSELNVNALLLGDSALYLCASSWGLAGEFSYEQYFGPGTRLTVT.

J is TRBJ1-2 and V is TRBV9; a possible D gene is TRBD1 (6 bases). Deletions cut 0 bases from V and 0 bases from J, with 12 bases between. This CDR3 is 16 amino acids long. Per germline, CDR1 SGDLS and CDR2 YYNGEE. CDR3 amino acids: CASSVEQGTANYGYTF. DNA of the CDR3: TGTGCCAGCAGCGTAGAACAGGGAACCGCTAACTATGGCTACACCTTC.

This clone was seen a few times. The chain has TRBV2 and TRBJ2-7, with D unresolved. Germline-derived CDR1 and CDR2 are SNHLY and FYNNEI. Trimming removed 7 bases from V and 3 bases from J, with 7 bases in between. This CDR3 has 11 amino acids. CDR3 in DNA: TGTGCCAGCAAACGGAGCTACGAGCAGTACTTC. The encoded protein is CASKRSYEQYF.

The chain carries TRBV5-1 and TRBJ1-1; no definite D call. CDR1 is SGHRS and CDR2 is YFSETQ in the germline V gene. Trimming removed 5 bases from V and 1 base from J, with 9 bases in between. The CDR3 has 13 amino acids. CDR3 amino acids: CASSVSQNTEAFF. DNA of the CDR3: TGCGCCAGCAGTGTCAGTCAGAACACTGAAGCTTTCTTT.

This chain links TRBV27 with TRBJ2-2, with 10 bases that match TRBD2. This CDR3 spans 16 amino acids. The V and J ends lost 6 bases and 3 bases, in that order; junction bases with no gene match: 7. Germline lookup yields CDR1 MNHEY and CDR2 SMNVEV (reference sequence). CDR3 sequence: CASRGLAGAYTGELFF. The CDR3 nucleotides read TGTGCCAGCAGGGGCCTAGCGGGGGCCTACACCGGGGAGCTGTTTTTT.

This chain connects TRBV6-2 or TRBV6-3 to TRBJ2-1, with D possibly matching TRBD2 (6 bases). The V end was cut by 5 bases, the J end by 0 bases, with 14 bases between. CDR3 length: 16 amino acids. Germline V gene sequence: CDR1 MNHEY, CDR2 SVGEGT. CDR3 sequence reads: CASSRGGRLSYNEQFF. The CDR3 DNA reads TGTGCCAGCAGTCGGGGAGGAAGACTCTCCTACAATGAGCAGTTCTTC.

The chain joins TRBV28 to TRBJ1-3, with D unresolved. Trimming shortened V by 3 bases and J by 0 bases, and 12 bases separated the two germline ends. The CDR3 is made up of 16 amino acids. Per the germline V gene, CDR1 is MDHEN and CDR2 is SYDVKM. The CDR3 reads CASSFIGTLSGNTIYF. The CDR3 DNA is TGTGCCAGCAGTTTTATCGGTACGCTCTCTGGAAACACCATATATTTT.

The chain joins TRBV27 to TRBJ2-7; maybe TRBD2 (5 bases). CDR3 length equals 17 residues. Per germline, CDR1 MNHEY and CDR2 SMNVEV (reference sequence). Trimming took 2 bases from V and 1 from J, leaving 18 bases between them. CDR3 in DNA: TGTGCCAGCAGTTTACGTCGTGGAGGTTTCCGTTCCTACGAGCAGTACTTC. Translating gives CASSLRRGGFRSYEQYF.

J is TRBJ2-5 and V is TRBV29-1, with TRBD2 matching over 9 bases. V shed 4 bases, J shed 4 bases, and the junction held 4 bases outside the gene matches. The CDR3 length is 13 residues. In germline, CDR1 is SQVTM, CDR2 ANQGSEA. The CDR3 here is CSVVTAGGETQYF. The CDR3 region has the DNA TGCAGCGTTGTCACAGCGGGGGGAGAGACCCAGTACTTC.

The rearrangement uses TRBV15 and TRBJ1-2, with a tentative D call TRBD1 (6 bases). The length of the CDR3 is 15 residues. Trimming removed 0 bases from V and 4 bases from J, with 12 bases in between. Germline V CDR1 and CDR2: LNHNV, YYDKDF (reference sequence). The CDR3 is CATSRDVGQTYGYTF. In DNA, the CDR3 is TGTGCCACCAGCAGAGACGTCGGACAGACCTATGGCTACACCTTC.

The table lists this clone with a few counts. The chain combines TRBV7-9 with TRBJ1-3; perhaps TRBD1 as D (6 bases). This CDR3 comprises 16 residues. V lost 3 bases and J lost 2, with 14 bases in between. In germline, CDR1 is SEHNR, CDR2 FQNEAQ (reference sequence). The DNA for the CDR3 is TGTGCCAGCAGCTTCATAGGGGGTAGGGCTGGAAACACCATATATTTT. This codes for CASSFIGGRAGNTIYF.

This clone was found once. This sequence joins TRBV6-4 and TRBJ2-2; unclear D gene. This CDR3 has 14 residues. V lost 4 bases and J 5 bases, leaving 11 bases between the germline ends. Germline CDR1 MRHNA, CDR2 SNTAGT. CDR3 DNA: TGTGCCAGCAGTGTCGCGGCTTCTACCGGGGAGCTGTTTTTT. Protein sequence: CASSVAASTGELFF.

The chain has TRBV12-5 and TRBJ2-1; the D is unclear. This CDR3 contains 12 residues. V was cut by 2 bases and J by 10 bases, with 9 bases left in between. Germline CDR1 reads LGHNT; CDR2 reads FRNRAP. CDR3 bases: TGTGCTAGTGGTTTGTCCGGGTTCGAGCAGTTCTTC. Translated, it gives CASGLSGFEQFF.

This rearrangement joins TRBV7-8 to TRBJ2-5; 12 bases line up with TRBD2. The germline V gene has CDR1 SGHVS and CDR2 FQNEAQ. Unmatched junction bases numbered 6, after V lost 4 bases and J lost 3 bases. The CDR3 is 16 amino acids. CDR3 residues: CASSSRTSGVKETQYF. In DNA, the CDR3 is TGTGCCAGCAGCTCCCGGACTAGCGGGGTCAAAGAGACCCAGTACTTC.

This clone was counted a single time. The chain links TRBV7-2 to TRBJ2-3; D ambiguous. Germline V gene lookup returns CDR1 SGHTA and CDR2 FQGNSA. The CDR3 is 19 residues long. V dropped 4 bases and J dropped 0 bases, with 23 bases sitting between them. CDR3 DNA sequence: TGTGCCAGCAGCTCCCCTTGGCGGAGAAGTTCCTCTAGCACAGATACGCAGTATTTT. Amino acid sequence: CASSSPWRRSSSSTDTQYF.

This clone was observed a few times. The chain joins TRBV7-9 to TRBJ1-4; D is undetermined. The V gene lost 0 bases and the J gene lost 3 bases, with 14 bases spanning the gap. The CDR3 covers 17 residues. From germline, CDR1 is SEHNR and CDR2 FQNEAQ (reference sequence). CDR3 nucleotide sequence: TGTGCCAGCAGCTTAGCTATGGGCCGGTGGGCTAATGAAAAACTGTTTTTT. It encodes CASSLAMGRWANEKLFF.

CDR3 sequence reads: CASSQGPDRVVVGGYTF. The CDR3 DNA reads TGCGCCAGCAGCCAAGGACCGGACAGGGTGGTGGTAGGTGGCTACACCTTC. This chain uses TRBV4-1 with TRBJ1-2; 8 nucleotides agree with TRBD1. Trimming took 1 base from V and 7 from J; bases not matched to a gene: 14. From germline, CDR1 is MGHRA and CDR2 YSYEKL. The CDR3 totals 17 residues.

The J gene is TRBJ1-1, the V gene TRBV28; no definite D call. The germline CDR1 and CDR2 sequences are MDHEN and SYDVKM. The V and J ends lost 4 bases and 1 base respectively, with 7 bases between them. This CDR3 comprises 13 residues. DNA of the CDR3: TGTGCCAGCAGTTCAACACCGAACACTGAAGCTTTCTTT. Translated: CASSSTPNTEAFF.

This chain joins TRBV5-6 and TRBJ1-5; D perhaps matches TRBD1 (5 bases). The germline CDR1 and CDR2 sequences are SGHDT and YYEEEE. The CDR3 runs to 16 residues. The V end was cut by 0 bases, the J end by 0 bases, with 10 bases between. Here the CDR3 reads CASSLATDYSNQPQHF. For the CDR3, the DNA is TGTGCCAGCAGCTTGGCGACAGATTATAGCAATCAGCCCCAGCATTTT.

CDR3 in amino acids: CASSSGGNYGYTF. In nucleotides, the CDR3 is TGCGCCAGCTCCAGTGGCGGCAACTATGGCTACACCTTC. The V call is TRBV4-1, the J call TRBJ1-2; no firm D call. This CDR3 spans 13 amino acids. Germline CDR1 reads MGHRA; CDR2 reads YSYEKL. Trimming shortened V by 8 bases and J by 2 bases, and 12 bases separated the two germline ends.

The chain carries TRBV19 and TRBJ2-5; weak D call: TRBD1 (6 bases). CDR1 and CDR2 (germline): LNHDA, SQIVND (reference sequence). Deletions cut 3 bases from V and 2 bases from J, with 16 bases between. The length of the CDR3 is 16 residues. CDR3 DNA: TGTGCCAGTAGTATTAGGGCAGGGGAACCGCAAGAGACCCAGTACTTC. Amino acid sequence: CASSIRAGEPQETQYF.

The chain carries TRBV12-3 or TRBV12-4 and TRBJ1-2; D is unclear. V was pared by 5 bases and J by 1 base, with 5 bases between. This CDR3 is built from 12 residues. CDR3 amino acids: CASSPINYGYTF. Here the CDR3 DNA reads TGTGCCAGCAGTCCTATTAACTATGGCTACACCTTC.

The V and J genes are TRBV21-1 and TRBJ2-2; TRBD2 is the table's D call and was not checked against the DNA. TRBV21-1 is listed as a pseudogene. The CDR3 loop spans 16 amino acids. In DNA form, the CDR3 reads TGTGCCAGCAGCATCGGAACGGGATCGAACACCGGGGAGCTGTTTTTT. Protein product: CASSIGTGSNTGELFF.

The rearrangement links TRBV4-1 to TRBJ1-2; perhaps TRBD1 as D (5 bases). This CDR3 is 15 amino acids long. Per the germline V gene, CDR1 is MGHRA and CDR2 is YSYEKL. Trimming took off 0 bases at V and 4 bases at J, with 12 bases between the two ends. CDR3 nucleotide sequence: TGCGCCAGCAGCCAAGACCCGGGGGAAGGCTATGGCTACACCTTC. It codes for CASSQDPGEGYGYTF.

The V and J genes are TRBV19 and TRBJ1-2, with D possibly TRBD1 on 5 matching bases. Germline V gene lookup returns CDR1 LNHDA and CDR2 SQIVND (reference sequence). The length of the CDR3 is 13 residues. V lost 4 bases, J lost 2 bases, and 8 bases lay in between. Here the CDR3 reads CASSNRINYGYTF. The CDR3 nucleotides read TGTGCCAGTAGTAACAGGATAAACTATGGCTACACCTTC.